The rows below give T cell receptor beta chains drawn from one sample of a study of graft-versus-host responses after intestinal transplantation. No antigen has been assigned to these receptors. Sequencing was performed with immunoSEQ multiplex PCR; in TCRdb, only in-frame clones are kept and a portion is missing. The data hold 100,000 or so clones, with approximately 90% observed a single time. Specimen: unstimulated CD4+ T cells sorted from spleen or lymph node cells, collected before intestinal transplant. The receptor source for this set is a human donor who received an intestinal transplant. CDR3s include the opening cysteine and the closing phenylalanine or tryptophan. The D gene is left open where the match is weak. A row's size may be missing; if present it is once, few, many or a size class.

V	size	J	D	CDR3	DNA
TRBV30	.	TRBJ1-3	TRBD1	CAWKGRGDRFGNTIYF	TGTGCCTGGAAAGGAAGGGGGGACAGGTTTGGAAACACCATATATTTT
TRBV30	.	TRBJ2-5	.	CAWSVLTETQYF	TGTGCCTGGAGTGTACTAACGGAGACCCAGTACTTC
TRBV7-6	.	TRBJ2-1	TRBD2	CASSETSGSFNEQFF	TGTGCCAGCAGCGAGACTAGCGGGAGCTTCAATGAGCAGTTCTTC
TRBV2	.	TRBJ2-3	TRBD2	CASSDGSSGSKRSTDTQYF	TGTGCCAGCAGTGACGGTTCTAGCGGGTCGAAACGGAGCACAGATACGCAGTATTTT
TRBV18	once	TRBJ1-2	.	CASSPLEGNNYGYTF	TGTGCCAGCTCACCATTGGAGGGAAACAACTATGGCTACACCTTC
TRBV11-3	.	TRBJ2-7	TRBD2	CASSFRTSGGHEQYF	TGTGCCAGCAGCTTTCGGACTAGCGGGGGCCACGAGCAGTACTTC
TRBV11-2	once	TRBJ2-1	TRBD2	CASSLGLAGSYNEQFF	TGTGCCAGCAGCTTAGGGCTAGCGGGCTCCTACAATGAGCAGTTCTTC
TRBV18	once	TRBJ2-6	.	CASSPQVGSSGANVLTF	TGTGCCAGCTCACCTCAGGTTGGTAGTTCTGGGGCCAACGTCCTGACTTTC
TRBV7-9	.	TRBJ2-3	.	CASIRSSHTDTQYF	TGTGCCAGCATCAGGTCTTCCCACACAGATACGCAGTATTTT
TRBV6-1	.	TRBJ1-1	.	CASSGTLNTEAFF	TGTGCCAGCAGCGGGACATTGAACACTGAAGCTTTCTTT
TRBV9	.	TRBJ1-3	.	CASSNAGGSSGNTIYF	TGTGCCAGCAGCAATGCCGGGGGGAGCTCTGGAAACACCATATATTTT
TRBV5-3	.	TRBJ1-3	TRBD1	CARSRTGRRNTIYF	TGTGCCAGAAGCCGGACAGGGAGGAGGAACACCATATATTTT
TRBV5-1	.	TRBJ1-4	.	CASSLPSGGSAEKLFF	TGCGCCAGCAGCTTGCCCTCGGGGGGGTCGGCGGAAAAACTGTTTTTT
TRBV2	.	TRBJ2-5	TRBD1	CASSGRTGQETQYF	TGTGCCAGCAGTGGTCGGACAGGCCAAGAGACCCAGTACTTC
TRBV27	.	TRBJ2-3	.	CASSLRRESTDTQYF	TGTGCCAGCAGTTTAAGGAGAGAAAGCACAGATACGCAGTATTTT